The 23 T cell receptor beta chains given below trace back to one sample, sequenced in a study of circulating CD8 cells and anti-PD-1 response in melanoma. Using around 14 ng of total RNA, TCR libraries were made with the QIAseq Immune Repertoire TCR panel. MiXCR, run by TCRdb on the reads, gives a single entry per CDR3 protein. The sample yields some 810 distinct CDR3 sequences, less than 8.5% seen once. Live CD3+CD8+TCRalphabeta+ cells were sorted into four subsets by PD-1 and/or TIGIT. This sample comprised CD8+ T cells from PBMCs, obtained at baseline or after one month of anti-PD-1 therapy (not recorded which). The receptors here all came from a human donor with melanoma.

By frequency in the sample, this clonotype is large. The chain joins TRBV4-1 to TRBJ2-1, with 14 bases lining up with TRBD2. Losses at the gene ends were 4 bases for V and 0 bases for J; bases not matched to a gene: 17. Germline-derived CDR1 and CDR2 are MGHRA and YSYEKL. The CDR3 is 22 residues long. CDR3 coding DNA: TGCGCCAGCAGCCGCGGAGGGGGACTAGCGGGGGCCGAACTCGGCTCCTACAATGAGCAGTTCTTC. Translating gives CASSRGGGLAGAELGSYNEQFF.

This clonotype is labeled as medium-sized. This chain links TRBV4-1 with TRBJ2-5, with a tentative D call TRBD1 (6 bases). The length of the CDR3 is 14 residues. V was pared by 0 bases and J by 5 bases, with 10 bases between. The germline V gene has CDR1 MGHRA and CDR2 YSYEKL. The CDR3 protein is CASSQDRGAETQYF. As DNA, the CDR3 is TGCGCCAGCAGCCAAGACAGGGGAGCGGAGACCCAGTACTTC.

The chain combines TRBV2 with TRBJ2-4; 16 nucleotides match TRBD2. Germline V gene data show CDR1 as SNHLY and CDR2 as FYNNEI. The CDR3 has 16 amino acids. V lost 8 bases to trimming and J lost 1 base; unmatched junction nucleotides: 2. DNA for the CDR3: TGTGCCAGCGGGACTAGCGGGAGGGATGCCAAAAACATTCAGTACTTC. Translation gives CASGTSGRDAKNIQYF.

By its share, this clonotype is large. This chain links TRBV15 with TRBJ2-1, with TRBD1 identical over 11 bases. There are 14 residues in the CDR3. CDR1 LNHNV and CDR2 YYDKDF come from the germline V gene (reference sequence). V was pared by 6 bases and J by 3 bases, with 1 base of the junction left unmatched. The chain's CDR3 is CATRGTGGYNEQFF. In nucleotides, the CDR3 is TGTGCCACCAGAGGGACAGGGGGCTACAATGAGCAGTTCTTC. Looking up the rest from reference TRBV15 and TRBJ2-1 gives the full variable domain: DAMVIQNPRYQVTQFGKPVTLSCSQTLNHNVMYWYQQKSSQAPKLLFHYYDKDFNNEADTPDNFQSRRPNTSFCFLDIRSPGLGDTAMYLCATRGTGGYNEQFFGPGTRLTVL.

By frequency in the sample, this clonotype is large. J is TRBJ1-5 and V is TRBV27, with no clear D. This CDR3 has 16 amino acids. Trimming left V 2 bases short and J 0 bases short, with 11 bases between. Germline CDR1 MNHEY, CDR2 SMNVEV (reference sequence). The CDR3 loop reads CASSLIAGYSNQPQHF. In DNA form, the CDR3 reads TGTGCCAGCAGTTTAATAGCGGGGTATAGCAATCAGCCCCAGCATTTT.

This clonotype is large in the sample. This chain uses TRBV20-1 with TRBJ2-1, with a weak D call TRBD1 (5 bases). Germline assignment: CDR1 DFQATT and CDR2 SNEGSKA (reference sequence). Trimming took off 8 bases at V and 6 bases at J, with 20 bases between the two ends. This CDR3 is built from 14 residues. The CDR3 spells CSTPTARTANEQFF. The CDR3 DNA is TGCAGTACCCCGACAGCACGCACCGCCAATGAGCAGTTCTTC.

The V gene is TRBV19, the J gene TRBJ2-1, with D possibly being TRBD1 (5 bases). The germline V and J ends were trimmed by 7 bases and 2 bases, with 6 bases remaining between them. CDR1 is LNHDA, CDR2 SQIVND, per germline (reference sequence). CDR3 length equals 12 residues. The CDR3 region has the DNA TGTGCCAGTACGGACACCTACAATGAGCAGTTCTTC. Translating gives CASTDTYNEQFF. The full variable domain, completed using reference TRBV19 and TRBJ2-1, is DGGITQSPKYLFRKEGQNVTLSCEQNLNHDAMYWYRQDPGQGLRLIYYSQIVNDFQKGDIAEGYSVSREKKESFPLTVTSAQKNPTAFYLCASTDTYNEQFFGPGTRLTVL.

This clonotype is categorized as medium-sized. The V and J genes are TRBV19 and TRBJ2-7; 8 nucleotides match TRBD2. V dropped 3 bases and J dropped 2; count of bases not matched to a gene: 6. The germline gives CDR1 LNHDA, CDR2 SQIVND (reference sequence). The CDR3 has 15 amino acids. The CDR3 loop reads CASSIVPGGAYEQYF. CDR3 in DNA: TGTGCCAGTAGTATTGTCCCCGGGGGGGCCTACGAGCAGTACTTC.

With respect to this clonotype: A junction boundary mismatches the germline segment, possibly from a read error. The genes are TRBV30 and TRBJ2-5; 9 bases agree with TRBD2. The germline CDR1 and CDR2 sequences are GTSNPN and SVGIG (reference sequence). CDR3 length: 14 residues. CDR3 sequence: CAWSVLERGETQYF. The CDR3 region has the DNA TGTGCCTGGAGTGTACTAGAGCGGGGGGAGACCCAATACTTC.

This clonotype is large in the sample. V usage is TRBV24-1 and J usage is TRBJ2-1; TRBD2 matches at 12 bases. Unmatched junction bases numbered 5, after V lost 7 bases and J lost 8 bases. The length of the CDR3 is 14 residues. CDR1 and CDR2 (germline): KGHDR, SFDVKD. CDR3 coding DNA: TGTGCCACCAGATCTAGCGGGAGGGTTCATGAGCAGTTCTTC. It codes for CATRSSGRVHEQFF.

By share of the sample, this clonotype is large. This sequence joins TRBV2 and TRBJ2-5; a weak D match, TRBD2 (5 bases). V was trimmed by 11 bases and J by 2 bases, leaving 15 bases between them. Germline V CDR1 and CDR2: SNHLY, FYNNEI. The CDR3 runs to 13 residues. For the CDR3, the DNA is TGTGCCCGTAAGGATAGCGTACAAGAGACCCAGTACTTC. Protein sequence: CARKDSVQETQYF.

The chain links TRBV7-9 to TRBJ2-3; 8 bases align to TRBD1. Germline CDR1 is SEHNR and CDR2 is FQNEAQ (reference sequence). Unmatched junction bases numbered 6, after V lost 5 bases and J lost 2 bases. The CDR3 consists of 15 residues. The CDR3 loop is CASSPGQVITDTQYF. In DNA form, the CDR3 reads TGTGCCAGCAGCCCGGGACAGGTGATCACAGATACGCAGTATTTT.

This chain joins TRBV7-3 and TRBJ2-3; maybe TRBD1 (5 bases). The V and J ends lost 2 bases and 0 bases respectively, with 12 bases between them. Germline CDR1 is SGHTA and CDR2 is FQGTGA. This CDR3 comprises 16 residues. The CDR3 nucleotides read TGTGCCAGCAGCTTATTTTGGGCAGGGAGCACAGATACGCAGTATTTT. It is translated as CASSLFWAGSTDTQYF.

By sample fraction, this clonotype is medium-sized. This chain connects TRBV6-5 to TRBJ2-7; D may be TRBD1 (6 bases). This CDR3 is built from 15 residues. Germline V gene sequence: CDR1 MNHEY, CDR2 SVGAGI. The V end was cut by 2 bases, the J end by 1 base, with 12 bases between. The CDR3 is CASSYQAGASYEQYF. The CDR3 DNA sequence: TGTGCCAGCAGTTACCAGGCAGGGGCTTCCTACGAGCAGTACTTC.

Relative to its sample, this clonotype is large. The chain couples TRBV29-1 to TRBJ2-7; TRBD1 aligns across 8 bases. The CDR3 length is 13 residues. The germline V gene encodes CDR1 SQVTM and CDR2 ANQGSEA. Trimming cost V 5 bases and J 4 bases; bases outside gene matches: 7. The CDR3 spells CSVSGGRSYEQYF. CDR3 coding DNA: TGCAGCGTTTCAGGGGGCAGGTCGTACGAGCAGTACTTC.

This clonotype is large in the sample. The V and J genes are TRBV27 and TRBJ1-2; no clear D. Germline CDR1 MNHEY, CDR2 SMNVEV (reference sequence). Trimming took 0 bases from V and 5 from J, leaving 16 bases between them. CDR3 length: 16 residues. The CDR3 protein is CASSLSNGQRLYGYTF. CDR3 coding DNA: TGTGCCAGCAGTTTATCGAACGGTCAGCGACTTTATGGCTACACCTTC.

Notes on this clonotype: This may come from a read error, since a much larger clone is one base off. J is TRBJ2-3 and V is TRBV19; 14 nucleotides match TRBD2. CDR1 LNHDA and CDR2 SQIVND come from the germline V gene (reference sequence). The CDR3 has 17 residues. CDR3 DNA sequence: TGTGCCAGTAGTATAGGGGGACTAGCGGGAGTCACAGGTACGCAGTATTTT. Residues: CASSIGGLAGVTGTQYF.

By proportion, this clonotype is medium-sized. The chain has TRBV19 and TRBJ2-7; a possible D gene is TRBD1 (6 bases). Trimming shortened V by 2 bases and J by 4 bases, and 9 bases separated the two germline ends. The CDR3 covers 13 residues. Germline V gene lookup returns CDR1 LNHDA and CDR2 SQIVND (reference sequence). The CDR3 DNA follows: TGTGCCAGTAGTATATTACAGGGATACGAGCAGTACTTC. The encoded protein is CASSILQGYEQYF.

By share, this clonotype ranks as large. The gene calls are TRBV25-1 and TRBJ1-2; D gene uncertain. V was trimmed by 0 bases and J by 8 bases, leaving 13 bases between them. Germline lookup yields CDR1 MGHDK and CDR2 SYGVNS. This CDR3 spans 14 amino acids. CDR3 DNA sequence: TGTGCCAGCAGTGAATATATGACCGGAGGGGGCTACACCTTC. Translating it yields CASSEYMTGGGYTF.

This clonotype is classed as large. This sequence joins TRBV28 and TRBJ2-7, with 7 nucleotides matching TRBD1. The CDR3 totals 15 residues. Germline values: CDR1 MDHEN, CDR2 SYDVKM. J gave up 5 bases and V 5 bases, and 12 bases lay outside the gene matches. CDR3: CASSLRQGSAHEQYF. In DNA form, the CDR3 reads TGTGCCAGCAGTCTCCGACAGGGAAGTGCCCACGAGCAGTACTTC. The complete variable domain, with remaining parts taken from reference TRBV28 and TRBJ2-7, reads DVKVTQSSRYLVKRTGEKVFLECVQDMDHENMFWYRQDPGLGLRLIYFSYDVKMKEKGDIPEGYSVSREKKERFSLILESASTNQTSMYLCASSLRQGSAHEQYFGPGTRLTVT.

This clonotype is medium-sized by share. The CDR3 does not end in the conserved phenylalanine or tryptophan, so this is likely a read error. The chain uses TRBV27 and TRBJ2-3; 13 bases are a match to TRBD2. Per germline, CDR1 MNHEY and CDR2 SMNVEV (reference sequence). Trimming at V came to 8 bases and at J to 3 bases, leaving 5 bases not matched to a gene. This CDR3 is built from 15 residues. In DNA form, the CDR3 reads TGTGCCAGCTCCCGGACTAGCGGGAGTACAGATACGCAGTATCTT. This encodes CASSRTSGSTDTQYL.

The V call is TRBV19, the J call TRBJ2-3; 11 bases line up with TRBD2. The CDR3 covers 16 residues. V gave up 4 bases and J gave up 0 bases; unmatched junction bases: 3. The germline V gene encodes CDR1 LNHDA and CDR2 SQIVND (reference sequence). In DNA, the CDR3 is TGTGCCAGTAGTACCCGGACTAGCGGGAGCACAGATACGCAGTATTTT. Translation: CASSTRTSGSTDTQYF.

By share, this clonotype ranks as medium-sized. The chain carries TRBV5-8 and TRBJ1-1; D is unresolved. Trimming pared 3 bases from V and 1 base from J, leaving 13 bases between. The CDR3 is 15 residues long. CDR1 and CDR2 from the germline V gene are SGHTS and YDEGEE. The CDR3 bases are TGTGCCAGCAGCTACCGCCCCTGGGGGAACACTGAAGCTTTCTTT. Its translation: CASSYRPWGNTEAFF.